These T cell receptor beta chains were read from a single sample in a study of blood T cell repertoires in COVID-19. Clones were read by immunoSEQ multiplex PCR, and TCRdb kept only the in-frame ones, dropping some. Counted here are about 420,000 clones, about 87% occurring once; the ten biggest clones make up roughly 0.76%. The sample taken for sequencing was peripheral blood. These receptors were taken from a man between 18 and 35 years old with COVID-19, enrolled during active disease. Each CDR3 is given with its conserved first and last residue.

J: TRBJ2-7
V: TRBV7-8
CDR3: CASSLVSSYEQYF

J: TRBJ2-1
V: TRBV6-4
CDR3: CASSDGRGSYNEQFF

J: TRBJ2-1
V: TRBV7-6
CDR3: CASSLAGGYNEQFF

J: TRBJ1-6
V: TRBV20-1
CDR3: CSASRYPPGQNNSPLHF

J: TRBJ1-2
V: TRBV28
CDR3: CASRITSGGQGGYTF

J: TRBJ1-1
V: TRBV19
CDR3: CASSSGLNTEAFF

J: TRBJ2-7
V: TRBV2
CDR3: CASRQAYEQYF

J: TRBJ2-5
V: TRBV4-2
CDR3: CASSQEAGLRQETQYF

J: TRBJ2-7
V: TRBV18
CDR3: CASSPNSGTSYEQYF

J: TRBJ2-7
V: TRBV7-3
CDR3: CASSPGQGRNEQYF

J: TRBJ2-1
V: TRBV5-1
CDR3: CASSTTSGAPLGREQFF

J: TRBJ2-7
V: TRBV3-1/TRBV3-2
CDR3: CASSYRPGQGEQYF

J: TRBJ1-5
V: TRBV3-1/TRBV3-2
CDR3: CASSQLRGPQHF

J: TRBJ1-5
V: TRBV3-1/TRBV3-2
CDR3: CASSKGAGTDSNQPQHF

J: TRBJ1-1
V: TRBV27
CDR3: CASSLSSLVRTEAFF

J: TRBJ2-1
V: TRBV18
CDR3: CASSPLTSGYNEQFF

J: TRBJ2-7
V: TRBV7-9
CDR3: CASSLAGGYEQYF

J: TRBJ2-7
V: TRBV14
CDR3: CASALAVTYEQYF

J: TRBJ2-1
V: TRBV5-1
CDR3: CASSPGVALYNEQFF

J: TRBJ2-6
V: TRBV27
CDR3: CASSLSSRDRGLGGANVLTF

J: TRBJ2-3
V: TRBV7-9
CDR3: CASSLGQGIVGTDTQYF

J: TRBJ2-5
V: TRBV20-1
CDR3: CSASMGWGPGQETQYF

J: TRBJ2-7
V: TRBV6-5
CDR3: CASRRRGAGTYEQYF

J: TRBJ2-1
V: TRBV19
CDR3: CASSSPGHHNEQFF

J: TRBJ2-3
V: TRBV5-1
CDR3: CASRGGQGSTDTQYF

J: TRBJ2-3
V: TRBV5-1
CDR3: CASSSGGPPDTQYF

J: TRBJ2-1
V: TRBV6-2/TRBV6-3
CDR3: CASSYAGGSYNEQFF

J: TRBJ2-2
V: TRBV7-7
CDR3: CASSLGLAGAGELFF

J: TRBJ2-2
V: TRBV2
CDR3: CARGTANTGELFF

J: TRBJ2-3
V: TRBV18
CDR3: CASSPLGARGRTDTQYF

J: TRBJ2-1
V: TRBV5-1
CDR3: CASSLVQRYNEQFF

J: TRBJ1-4
V: TRBV4-1
CDR3: CASSQATGKEKLFF

J: TRBJ2-3
V: TRBV7-8
CDR3: CASSFGGAWDTQYF

J: TRBJ1-3
V: TRBV3-1/TRBV3-2
CDR3: CASSQAGRSGNTIYF

J: TRBJ1-2
V: TRBV6-5
CDR3: CASSYGGWANYGYTF

J: TRBJ2-3
V: TRBV11-2
CDR3: CASSQGSGGAIDTQYF

J: TRBJ2-2
V: TRBV28
CDR3: CASIPGFDTGELFF

J: TRBJ2-7
V: TRBV11-3
CDR3: CASSWTTSGSPYF

J: TRBJ1-1
V: TRBV5-1
CDR3: CASSLPGQGGTEAFF

J: TRBJ1-5
V: TRBV18
CDR3: CASSPQGDQPQHF

J: TRBJ2-3
V: TRBV5-1
CDR3: CASSLLADREVDTQYF

J: TRBJ2-3
V: TRBV13
CDR3: CASSLDSGQYSDTQYF

J: TRBJ2-1
V: TRBV27
CDR3: CASRTGGYNEQFF

J: TRBJ1-3
V: TRBV7-9
CDR3: CASSSPRDILNTIYF

J: TRBJ1-5
V: TRBV6-5
CDR3: CASSSPQGQPQHF

J: TRBJ2-1
V: TRBV5-4
CDR3: CASSFSSGRAGNEQFF

J: TRBJ2-1
V: TRBV10-3
CDR3: CAISAYRVMDNEQFF

J: TRBJ2-1
V: TRBV7-9
CDR3: CASSLETGAGNNEQFF

J: TRBJ1-2
V: TRBV7-8
CDR3: CASSLSRTGATANYGYTF

J: TRBJ2-7
V: TRBV2
CDR3: CASRGTGPGEQYF

J: TRBJ2-7
V: TRBV19
CDR3: CASSIVNEQYF

J: TRBJ2-1
V: TRBV7-9
CDR3: CASSSPTEDSYNEQFF

J: TRBJ2-7
V: TRBV9
CDR3: CASSVGGSGEQYF

J: TRBJ2-1
V: TRBV2
CDR3: CASSTLAGGGGEQFF